These 10 T cell receptor beta chains were sequenced from one sample in a study of blood T cells in healthy people across ages. Next came a second PCR, run for about 7 to 11 cycles, which used a sample-barcoded 5' primer along with a J-beta primer mix. TCRdb re-called the 5' RACE reads with MiXCR, one entry per CDR3 protein. The sample contains about 1,400,000 distinct CDR3 sequences, approximately 60% of which appear only once. Sequenced: blood. The receptors shown here come from a man aged 18-30 years in good health.

This clonotype has more than one count but fewer than ten. This chain links TRBV14 with TRBJ2-5, with 7 bases lining up with TRBD2. CDR3 length equals 16 residues. Germline CDR1 SGHDN, CDR2 FVKESK. With V trimmed by 4 bases and J by 4 bases, 12 bases remained unmatched. CDR3 region: CASSPGIMVAGETQYF. CDR3 DNA: TGTGCCAGCAGCCCCGGAATCATGGTAGCGGGAGAGACCCAGTACTTC.

The table lists this clonotype with a few counts. The chain recombines TRBV27 with TRBJ2-4; D is unclear. The J call may be wrong; the DNA end is better matched by TRBJ2-7. Germline V gives CDR1 MNHEY, CDR2 SMNVEV (reference sequence). This CDR3 spans 13 amino acids. Here the CDR3 reads CASSLSDPYEQYF. The CDR3 nucleotides are TGTGCCAGCAGTTTATCAGACCCCTACGAGCAGTACTTC.

The chain couples TRBV6-1 to TRBJ2-4, with a possible D match to TRBD1 (5 bases). The end of the DNA is better explained by TRBJ2-7, so the J call may be wrong. This CDR3 comprises 15 residues. The V gene's germline CDR1 is MNHNS and CDR2 SASEGT. The CDR3 DNA is TGTGCCAGCACTAGACAGATTTCACGCACCTACGAGCAGTACTTC. Translating gives CASTRQISRTYEQYF.

Concerning this clonotype: Germline is not matched at one junction end, which may reflect a read error. The chain recombines TRBV28 with TRBJ2-7, with a weak D call TRBD2 (6 bases). Per the germline V gene, CDR1 is MDHEN and CDR2 is SYDVKM. CDR3 size: 12 residues. The CDR3, as DNA: TGCGCCAGCAGTTCGAAGTTACTAGCCCAGTACTTC. This codes for CASSSKLLAQYF. Full variable domain (outside the CDR3, taken from reference TRBV28 and TRBJ2-7): DVKVTQSSRYLVKRTGEKVFLECVQDMDHENMFWYRQDPGLGLRLIYFSYDVKMKEKGDIPEGYSVSREKKERFSLILESASTNQTSMYLCASSSKLLAQYFGPGTRLTVT.

The chain couples TRBV4-2 to TRBJ2-5; 7 bases match TRBD1. Losses at the gene ends were 1 base for V and 5 bases for J; bases not matched to a gene: 4. The CDR3 contains 14 residues. Germline V gives CDR1 LGHNA, CDR2 YNFKEQ. As DNA, the CDR3 is TGTGCCAGCAGCCAAGTTTTCAGGGGGGAGACCCAGTACTTC. Its protein is CASSQVFRGETQYF.

The chain uses TRBV12-3 or TRBV12-4 and TRBJ2-3; D might be TRBD1 (5 bases). The length of the CDR3 is 15 residues. The V gene lost 3 bases and the J gene lost 3 bases, with 13 bases spanning the gap. DNA for the CDR3: TGTGCCAGCAGTTTCAGGGATGGTGCAACAGATACGCAGTATTTT. It is translated as CASSFRDGATDTQYF.

This clonotype was detected a few times. The genes are TRBV20-1 and TRBJ1-5, with no clear D. Germline V lookup: CDR1 DFQATT, CDR2 SNEGSKA (reference sequence). This CDR3 contains 15 residues. Trimming removed 0 bases from V and 1 base from J, with 10 bases in between. The CDR3: CSARDRRRSNQPQHF. The CDR3 region has the DNA TGCAGTGCTAGAGATAGGAGAAGAAGCAATCAGCCCCAGCATTTT.

The chain is built from TRBV9 and TRBJ2-3, with no clear D. Trimming took off 4 bases at V and 10 bases at J, with 16 bases between the two ends. Germline V gene lookup returns CDR1 SGDLS and CDR2 YYNGEE. CDR3 length: 13 amino acids. CDR3 in amino acids: CASSTQGAASQYF. CDR3 bases: TGTGCCAGCAGCACGCAAGGCGCGGCATCGCAGTATTTT.

The rearrangement joins TRBV6-1 to TRBJ2-7; 8 nucleotides match TRBD1. This CDR3 is 13 amino acids long. Germline values: CDR1 MNHNS, CDR2 SASEGT. The J segment lost 3 bases and the V segment lost 11 bases, leaving 9 bases of the junction unmatched. DNA for the CDR3: TGTGCCGCCACCGGACAGGGACTCTACGAGCAGTACTTC. Protein product: CAATGQGLYEQYF.

The chain combines TRBV4-1 with TRBJ1-5; D is undetermined. V shed 1 base and J shed 4 bases, with 8 bases lying between them. This CDR3 contains 14 residues. Germline CDR1 MGHRA, CDR2 YSYEKL. The CDR3 reads CASSQALGNQPQHF. Written as DNA, the CDR3 is TGCGCCAGCAGCCAAGCTCTGGGGAATCAGCCCCAGCATTTT.